The clone carrying this T cell receptor beta chain came up a few times. What it binds is unknown. Of the isolated RNA, all was reverse transcribed, and so the sequenced material was expressed TCRB transcripts. Sequencing was performed with immunoSEQ multiplex PCR; in TCRdb, only in-frame clones are kept and a portion is missing. The sample includes hundreds of thousands of clones, approximately 12% of them seen just once. In germline, CDR1 is LNHDA, CDR2 SQIVND (reference sequence). V was pared by 5 bases and J by 7 bases, with 15 bases between. There are 14 residues in the CDR3. These data are taken from a study of beta chain features in type 1 diabetes. Looking at the study overall: Similarity in age, gender and cell yields was seen between patients and healthy donors.

General study points: All four CD4+ subsets of Type 1 diabetes patients contained TCRB CDR3s that were moderately but significantly shorter.

One heparinised blood draw, averaging roughly 120 mL, came from each donor. Sorting based on CD45RO/CCR7/CD25/CD127/CD95/CD27 separated CD4+ naive, central memory, regulatory and stem cell-like memory cells. The clonotype comes from a man aged 18 to 35 in good health. The chain uses TRBV19 and TRBJ2-1, with TRBD1 as a possible D gene (6 bases). The sequencing sample was made of naive CD4+ T cells from blood. The CDR3 protein is CASSARPGQNEQFF. CDR3 in DNA: TGTGCCAGTAGTGCCCGCCCGGGACAAAATGAGCAGTTCTTC.